This section outlines one T cell receptor beta chain sequence together with its context. The length of the CDR3 is 13 residues. The V and J ends lost 5 bases and 3 bases respectively, with 8 bases between them. Germline lookup yields CDR1 MRHNA and CDR2 SNTAGT. This specimen comes from a study of T cell clones after liver transplantation. On the study more broadly: Draws occurred before transplant, before withdrawal, and after complete or failed withdrawal.

Sorting of unstimulated PBMCs yielded separate CD3+CD4+ and CD3+CD8+ fractions. The method was immunoSEQ multiplex PCR; TCRdb's version includes in-frame clones alone and lacks a portion of them. This sample has about 75,000 clones, with 80% to 90% found just once. The source material was CD4+ T cells from blood, sampled less than 50 months after liver transplant. This TCR derives from a human patient who received a liver transplant. T cells may partly derive from the graft donor. This rearrangement joins TRBV6-4 to TRBJ1-5, with D unresolved. The CDR3 DNA reads TGTGCCAGCAGTAGGGATTACAATCAGCCCCAGCATTTT. Protein product: CASSRDYNQPQHF.